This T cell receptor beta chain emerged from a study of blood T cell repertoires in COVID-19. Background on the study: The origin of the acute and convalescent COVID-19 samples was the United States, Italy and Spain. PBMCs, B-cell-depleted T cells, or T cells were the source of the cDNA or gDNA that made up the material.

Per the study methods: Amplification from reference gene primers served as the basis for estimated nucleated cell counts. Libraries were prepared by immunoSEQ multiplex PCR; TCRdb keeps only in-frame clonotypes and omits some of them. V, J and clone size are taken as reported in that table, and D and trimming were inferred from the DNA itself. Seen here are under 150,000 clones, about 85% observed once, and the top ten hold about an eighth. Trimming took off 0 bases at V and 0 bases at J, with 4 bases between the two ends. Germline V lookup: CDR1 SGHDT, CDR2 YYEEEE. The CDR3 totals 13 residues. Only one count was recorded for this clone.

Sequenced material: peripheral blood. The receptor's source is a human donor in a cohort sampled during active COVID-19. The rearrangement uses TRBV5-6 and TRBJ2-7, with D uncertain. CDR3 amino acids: CASSLDLSYEQYF. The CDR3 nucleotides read TGTGCCAGCAGCTTGGATCTCTCCTACGAGCAGTACTTC.